This T cell receptor beta chain came from a study of shared T cell receptors in the human thymus. The CDR3 is 17 amino acids. From germline, CDR1 is WNHNN and CDR2 SYGVQD (reference sequence). With V trimmed by 5 bases and J by 5 bases, 10 bases remained unmatched. TCRdb's table, derived via immunoSEQ multiplex PCR, lists solely in-frame clones and lacks some. The profile covers almost 550,000 clones, with more than 75% appearing a single time and 0.013% taken by the ten largest. The sample was also reused in another study, on human thymus T cells. That work states: Corrective cardiac operations yielded the resected thymus tissue.

This TCR came from a boy younger than two with a congenital heart defect. Source material: thymocytes. The rearrangement uses TRBV10-1 and TRBJ2-1; 12 positions match TRBD2. The DNA for the CDR3 is TGCGCCAGCAGTCGCCATTCGGGACTAGCGGGCCACAATGAGCAGTTCTTC. Amino acids: CASSRHSGLAGHNEQFF.